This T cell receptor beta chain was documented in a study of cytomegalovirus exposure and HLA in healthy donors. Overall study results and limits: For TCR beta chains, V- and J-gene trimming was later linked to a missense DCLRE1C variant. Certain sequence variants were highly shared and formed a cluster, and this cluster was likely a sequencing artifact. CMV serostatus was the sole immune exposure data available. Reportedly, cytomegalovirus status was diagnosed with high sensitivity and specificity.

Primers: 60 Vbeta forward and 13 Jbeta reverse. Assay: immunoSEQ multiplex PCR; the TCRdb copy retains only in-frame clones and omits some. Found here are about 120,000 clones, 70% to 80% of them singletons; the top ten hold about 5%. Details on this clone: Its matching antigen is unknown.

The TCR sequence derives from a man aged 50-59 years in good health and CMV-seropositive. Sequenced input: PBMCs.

CDR3 loop: CASSLPGGRNEQFF. The CDR3 DNA reads TGCGCCAGCAGCTTACCGGGCGGGCGAAATGAGCAGTTCTTC. The genes are TRBV5-1 and TRBJ2-1; possibly TRBD2 for D (5 bases). The ends were cut back, 2 bases at V and 7 bases at J, with 13 bases in the middle. The CDR3 has 14 amino acids. The germline CDR1 and CDR2 sequences are SGHRS and YFSETQ.